Presented here are 19 T cell receptor beta chains from one specimen sequenced in a study of cytomegalovirus exposure and HLA in healthy donors. The PCR had 60 Vbeta and 13 Jbeta primers. Produced via immunoSEQ multiplex PCR; TCRdb's table is partial and in-frame only. The profile shows some 200,000 clones, about 80% of them singletons. The sequencing input was PBMCs. The origin of the receptors is a girl aged 5-17 years in good health and CMV-seronegative.

This clone was observed a handful of times. The chain has TRBV6-1 and TRBJ2-7; 10 bases are a match to TRBD1. Trimming took 4 bases from V and 3 from J; bases not matched to a gene: 6. Germline V lookup: CDR1 MNHNS, CDR2 SASEGT. The CDR3 covers 15 residues. The CDR3 protein is CASSARTGGFYEQYF. For the CDR3, the DNA is TGTGCCAGCAGTGCAAGGACAGGGGGTTTCTACGAGCAGTACTTC.

This clone was counted only a few times. The rearrangement uses TRBV30 and TRBJ1-5; 8 bases are shared with TRBD1. The CDR3 loop spans 14 amino acids. V was pared by 3 bases and J by 6 bases, with 7 bases of the junction left unmatched. Germline assignment: CDR1 GTSNPN and CDR2 SVGIG (reference sequence). CDR3 DNA: TGTGCCTGGAGGGACAGGGTTGGAAGTCAGCCCCAGCATTTT. It yields the protein CAWRDRVGSQPQHF.

This clone appeared a few times. This sequence joins TRBV19 and TRBJ2-3; TRBD1 agrees at 10 bases. After removal of 7 bases from V and 3 bases from J, the junction contained 4 bases not matched to a gene. The CDR3 runs 14 residues. CDR1 is LNHDA, CDR2 SQIVND, per germline (reference sequence). The CDR3, as DNA: TGTGCCAGTACCGGGACAGGGGTGACAGATACGCAGTATTTT. Encoded protein: CASTGTGVTDTQYF.

The rearrangement links TRBV2 to TRBJ1-6; D is perhaps TRBD1 (5 bases). In germline, CDR1 is SNHLY, CDR2 FYNNEI. Trimming shortened V by 7 bases and J by 8 bases, and 12 bases separated the two germline ends. The CDR3 is 13 residues long. CDR3 nucleotides: TGTGCCAGCATCTGGGAAGGGGATTCACCCCTCCACTTT. It codes for CASIWEGDSPLHF.

The chain's CDR3 is CASNGRGQVNEQYF. CDR3 nucleotide sequence: TGTGCCAGCAACGGGAGAGGACAGGTGAACGAGCAGTACTTC. The V and J genes are TRBV28 and TRBJ2-5; perhaps TRBD1 as D (7 bases). The end of the DNA fits TRBJ2-7 better, so the J call may be wrong. This CDR3 has 14 residues. Germline CDR1 is MDHEN and CDR2 is SYDVKM.

The chain uses TRBV28 and TRBJ1-4; 7 bases fit TRBD1. This CDR3 is 16 amino acids long. With V trimmed by 5 bases and J by 1 base, 7 bases remained unmatched. Germline V gene lookup returns CDR1 MDHEN and CDR2 SYDVKM. The CDR3 DNA reads TGTGCCAGCAGTCTCATCAGGGGGTTAACTAATGAAAAACTGTTTTTT. Residues: CASSLIRGLTNEKLFF. Full variable domain (rest looked up from reference TRBV28 and TRBJ1-4): DVKVTQSSRYLVKRTGEKVFLECVQDMDHENMFWYRQDPGLGLRLIYFSYDVKMKEKGDIPEGYSVSREKKERFSLILESASTNQTSMYLCASSLIRGLTNEKLFFGSGTQLSVL.

This clone was counted at least ten times. The chain has TRBV29-1 and TRBJ2-7, with D possibly being TRBD1 (6 bases). Looked up from germline, CDR1 is SQVTM and CDR2 is ANQGSEA. V lost 6 bases and J lost 3, with 15 bases in between. This CDR3 is 13 amino acids long. DNA for the CDR3: TGCAGCGTAGCCGGGACATCTCTCTACGAGCAGTACTTC. Translated: CSVAGTSLYEQYF.

The sample holds one count of this clone. The chain is built from TRBV7-3 and TRBJ2-5, with 9 bases matching TRBD2. Germline V gene data show CDR1 as SGHTA and CDR2 as FQGTGA. CDR3 length: 18 residues. Unmatched junction bases numbered 9, after V lost 0 bases and J lost 1 base. CDR3 coding DNA: TGTGCCAGCAGCTTAACTGGCAGGGGCGGGAGGGCCCAAGAGACCCAGTACTTC. This encodes CASSLTGRGGRAQETQYF.

V usage is TRBV18 and J usage is TRBJ2-7; 7 positions agree with TRBD1. Trimming cost V 4 bases and J 2 bases; bases outside gene matches: 5. Germline V gives CDR1 KGHSH, CDR2 LQKENI. CDR3 size: 14 residues. CDR3 amino acids: CASSRTGETYEQYF. The CDR3 DNA sequence: TGTGCCAGCTCACGAACAGGGGAGACCTACGAGCAGTACTTC.

This clone was detected a few times. Additional DNA sequences in this sample encode the identical CDR3. The chain joins TRBV27 to TRBJ1-2; the D gene is possibly TRBD1 (6 bases). V gave up 2 bases and J gave up 5 bases, with 9 bases separating them. CDR1 is MNHEY and CDR2 is SMNVEV in the germline V gene (reference sequence). The CDR3 loop spans 13 amino acids. The DNA for the CDR3 is TGTGCCAGCAGTTTAAGGGGGTCTTATGGCTACACCTTC. As protein: CASSLRGSYGYTF.

The chain uses TRBV7-9 and TRBJ2-1; 8 bases line up with TRBD1. This CDR3 contains 15 residues. CDR1 is SEHNR and CDR2 is FQNEAQ in the germline V gene (reference sequence). The V segment lost 1 base and the J segment 5 bases; nucleotides outside the gene matches: 4. The CDR3 bases are TGTGCCAGCAGCTTAGTACCGACAGGGGACAATGAGCAGTTCTTC. Translating it yields CASSLVPTGDNEQFF. Using reference TRBV7-9 and TRBJ2-1 for the parts outside the CDR3, the full variable domain is DTGVSQNPRHKITKRGQNVTFRCDPISEHNRLYWYRQTLGQGPEFLTYFQNEAQLEKSRLLSDRFSAERPKGSFSTLEIQRTEQGDSAMYLCASSLVPTGDNEQFFGPGTRLTVL.

In regard to this clone: Its ends do not fully match the called genes, so a read error is possible. CDR3 DNA: TGTGCTAGCAGCCCTAATACAGGGGGCTCCTACAATGAGCAGTTCTTC. It encodes CASSPNTGGSYNEQFF. The chain uses TRBV7-7 and TRBJ2-1, with TRBD1 identical over 8 bases. This CDR3 has 16 amino acids. The germline V gene has CDR1 SSHAT and CDR2 FNYEAQ (reference sequence).

This chain uses TRBV25-1 with TRBJ2-5; 15 bases agree with TRBD2. CDR3 length: 15 amino acids. The J segment lost 5 bases and the V segment lost 7 bases, leaving 5 bases of the junction unmatched. CDR1 and CDR2 (germline): MGHDK, SYGVNS. CDR3 region: CASIMGTSGRETQYF. For the CDR3, the DNA is TGTGCCAGCATTATGGGGACTAGCGGGAGGGAGACCCAGTACTTC.

The J gene is TRBJ2-3, the V gene TRBV19; the match to TRBD2 covers 11 bases. The J segment lost 2 bases and the V segment lost 8 bases, leaving 9 bases of the junction unmatched. This CDR3 is 16 amino acids long. Germline assignment: CDR1 LNHDA and CDR2 SQIVND (reference sequence). The DNA for the CDR3 is TGTGCCAGTTCCAGACTAGCGGGACAGACCACAGATACGCAGTATTTT. It is translated as CASSRLAGQTTDTQYF. Full variable domain (missing parts from reference TRBV19 and TRBJ2-3): DGGITQSPKYLFRKEGQNVTLSCEQNLNHDAMYWYRQDPGQGLRLIYYSQIVNDFQKGDIAEGYSVSREKKESFPLTVTSAQKNPTAFYLCASSRLAGQTTDTQYFGPGTRLTVL.

J is TRBJ2-7 and V is TRBV5-4; 9 bases are a match to TRBD1. J was trimmed by 3 bases and V by 3 bases; bases with no gene match: 10. CDR1 is SGHNT, CDR2 YYREEE, per germline (reference sequence). CDR3 length: 16 amino acids. The CDR3 sequence is CASSSGQGVPIYEQYF. The CDR3 coding sequence is TGTGCCAGCAGCTCGGGACAGGGAGTCCCTATCTACGAGCAGTACTTC.

V usage is TRBV6-5 and J usage is TRBJ2-6; tentative D call: TRBD2 (5 bases). Germline CDR1 is MNHEY and CDR2 is SVGAGI. The CDR3 is made up of 15 amino acids. The V and J ends lost 8 bases and 0 bases respectively, with 11 bases between them. As DNA, the CDR3 is TGTGCCAGCGGGCCGGGATACTCTGGGGCCAACGTCCTGACTTTC. As protein: CASGPGYSGANVLTF.

The CDR3 here is CASSLGTGLNYGYTF. In DNA form, the CDR3 reads TGCGCCAGCAGCTTGGGCACAGGGCTAAACTATGGCTACACCTTC. The chain joins TRBV5-1 to TRBJ1-2, with a weak D call TRBD1 (6 bases). Trimming cost V 0 bases and J 2 bases, with 11 bases left between them. Germline CDR1 is SGHRS and CDR2 is YFSETQ. The CDR3 covers 15 residues.

The rearrangement joins TRBV7-8 to TRBJ1-5; D gene ambiguous. The CDR3 sequence is 13 residues long. V lost 2 bases and J lost 9, with 11 bases in between. CDR1 is SGHVS, CDR2 FQNEAQ, per germline. CDR3 nucleotide sequence: TGTGCCAGCAGCTTAATCGCGTTCGGGCCCCAGCATTTT. Amino acid sequence: CASSLIAFGPQHF.

The J gene is TRBJ2-3, the V gene TRBV7-9; D is possibly TRBD2 (6 bases). Per germline, CDR1 SEHNR and CDR2 FQNEAQ (reference sequence). Trimming took off 4 bases at V and 2 bases at J, with 16 bases between the two ends. The CDR3 runs to 16 residues. The CDR3 region has the DNA TGTGCCAGCAGCTCCAACGTAGCGGAGTTCACAGATACGCAGTATTTT. Its protein is CASSSNVAEFTDTQYF.